This T cell receptor beta chain was observed in a study of blood T cell repertoires in COVID-19 (TCRdb year 2020). For the wider study: The collaborator samples originated in the United States, Italy and Spain and spanned the acute and convalescent phases of COVID-19. Samples were obtained from the ongoing ImmuneRACE study (first 160 participants) and from over 1,000 subjects provided by 6 global collaborators. The dataset comprised deeply sampled blood TCRbeta repertoires from subjects exposed to, actively infected with, or recovered from COVID-19. Where available, HLA class I and class II types were taken from metadata supplied by the sample provider and were not determined by assay-based typing. The prospective study material was composed of cDNA or gDNA derived from T cells, B-cell-depleted T cells, or PBMCs. The repertoires were released in a freely available public database meant as a resource for research on the immune response to SARS-CoV-2. Nearly every sample came with metadata listing a de-identified subject ID, COVID-19 status, age in years and sex.

General study outcomes and caveats: The quantity of clinical and demographic metadata differed by source and by participant and was supplied without curation.

The immunoSEQ Assay, a bias-controlled multiplex PCR, was used to amplify TCRbeta CDR3 regions from genomic DNA. In the authors' own workflow: The number of nucleated cells in each sample was estimated from the amplification of reference gene primers within the assay. To quantify the absolute abundance of each unique TCRbeta CDR3 rearrangement, sequence reads were collapsed and filtered. Productive Simpson clonality was computed per sample as the square root of Simpson's diversity index over productive rearrangements. The immuneACCESS repertoire file appears here via TCRdb, limited to in-frame rearrangements. These files lack a portion of the clones; in checked studies, under half of the deficit traces to unresolved V genes, and the cause of the others is not known. V and J calls and clone size come straight from that table; D and trimming were deduced from the DNA. Present in this sample are around 300,000 clones, approximately 81% of which were seen just once. Roughly 2.7% of the sample rests with the top ten.

Trimming takes 6 bases off V and 3 bases off J; junction bases not matched to a gene: 6. The CDR3 sequence holds 14 residues, the cysteine and phenylalanine included. The only DNA kept is the CDR3, 42 bases in frame from the first base. The germline V gene encodes CDR1 MNHNY and CDR2 SVGAGI (reference sequence). About this clone itself: Its antigen has not been determined. Base quality data are lacking; no much larger clone is found one base away.

Participants in the prospective study were aged 18 to 89 years, lived in more than 20 United States geographic areas, and enrolled through a virtual design. In the prospective study, participants were assigned to cohorts based on the clinical history participants reported in a screening survey and a study questionnaire. Recovered participants in ImmuneRACE Cohort 3 were defined as having two consecutive negative NP/OP PCR tests, clearance from a healthcare professional, or resolution of symptoms. Each participant in the prospective study had whole blood, serum and a nasopharyngeal or oropharyngeal swab collected by mobile phlebotomists. Prospective study participants could optionally give additional blood draws and questionnaires over an approximately two-month period. Before DNA extraction, prospective study blood samples were shipped either frozen or at room temperature.

The receptor comes from a woman in her 50s who had recovered from COVID-19. The source material was PBMCs or T cells enriched from blood (not recorded which). The V and J genes are TRBV6-6 and TRBJ2-3, and 7 bases in between align with TRBD1. The CDR3 corresponds to CASSEDRETDTQYF. The DNA sequence is TGTGCCAGCAGCGAAGACAGGGAGACAGATACGCAGTATTTT.